The 10 T cell receptor beta chains in this list originate from one sample, sequenced in a study of blood T cell repertoires in COVID-19. Data came from immunoSEQ multiplex PCR; TCRdb stores just in-frame clones and leaves some out. The repertoire holds roughly 55,000 clones, with more than 75% as singletons. The sequencing input was peripheral blood. These receptors all stem from an elderly man with acute or convalescent COVID-19.

This clone was detected many times. This chain joins TRBV7-2 and TRBJ2-2; D possibly corresponds to TRBD1 (5 bases). V lost 1 base, J lost 5 bases, and 11 bases lay in between. This CDR3 region has 15 residues. CDR1 is SGHTA, CDR2 FQGNSA, per germline. The CDR3 coding sequence is TGTGCCAGCAGCTTAGAGTCGGCAGGGACCGGGGAGCTGTTTTTT. This sequence encodes CASSLESAGTGELFF. The complete variable domain, with remaining parts taken from reference TRBV7-2 and TRBJ2-2, reads GAGVSQSPSNKVTEKGKDVELRCDPISGHTALYWYRQSLGQGLEFLIYFQGNSAPDKSGLPSDRFSAERTGGSVSTLTIQRTQQEDSAVYLCASSLESAGTGELFFGEGSRLTVL.

The chain combines TRBV19 with TRBJ2-2; TRBD1 matches at 8 bases. CDR3 length equals 15 residues. Germline lookup yields CDR1 LNHDA and CDR2 SQIVND (reference sequence). V gave up 3 bases and J gave up 0 bases; unmatched junction bases: 0. CDR3 bases: TGTGCCAGTAGTATGGACAGGGCGAACACCGGGGAGCTGTTTTTT. It encodes CASSMDRANTGELFF.

The chain combines TRBV7-8 with TRBJ2-4; 12 nucleotides line up with TRBD2. Trimming cost V 0 bases and J 0 bases; bases outside gene matches: 12. CDR3 length equals 21 residues. Germline V gives CDR1 SGHVS, CDR2 FQNEAQ. CDR3 nucleotides: TGTGCCAGCAGCTTAGCCAGATCACTAGCGGGGGGCGGACTAGCCAAAAACATTCAGTACTTC. Translated, it gives CASSLARSLAGGGLAKNIQYF.

The chain employs TRBV20-1 and TRBJ1-1; D is undetermined. V was pared by 3 bases and J by 6 bases, with 14 bases between. The CDR3 is 13 residues long. CDR1 is DFQATT, CDR2 SNEGSKA, per germline (reference sequence). CDR3 in DNA: TGCAGTGCTAGTGGGGAGGGAGTCTCTGAAGCTTTCTTT. Translated, it gives CSASGEGVSEAFF.

This clone turned up a few times. The chain carries TRBV9 and TRBJ1-3, with D maybe TRBD1 (6 bases). In germline, CDR1 is SGDLS, CDR2 YYNGEE. CDR3 length equals 14 residues. V gave up 4 bases and J gave up 0 bases, with 8 bases separating them. CDR3 sequence: CASSSRGSGNTIYF. The DNA of the CDR3 is TGTGCCAGCAGCTCCAGGGGCTCTGGAAACACCATATATTTT. The variable domain in full, with the rest retrieved from reference TRBV9 and TRBJ1-3, is DSGVTQTPKHLITATGQRVTLRCSPRSGDLSVYWYQQSLDQGLQFLIQYYNGEERAKGNILERFSAQQFPDLHSELNLSSLELGDSALYFCASSSRGSGNTIYFGEGSWLTVV.

A few counts support this clone. The rearrangement uses TRBV11-3 and TRBJ1-2; TRBD1 agrees at 9 bases. Germline values: CDR1 SGHNT, CDR2 YENEEA. CDR3 length: 14 amino acids. J gave up 3 bases and V 5 bases, and 4 bases lay outside the gene matches. The CDR3: CASSITGGDYGYTF. The CDR3 DNA follows: TGTGCCAGCAGCATTACAGGGGGCGACTATGGCTACACCTTC.

This clone appeared a few times. The chain is built from TRBV28 and TRBJ1-2, with 8 bases identical to TRBD1. Germline values: CDR1 MDHEN, CDR2 SYDVKM. This CDR3 is built from 12 residues. Here the CDR3 reads CAADRVNYGYTF. CDR3 nucleotide sequence: TGTGCAGCGGACAGGGTCAACTATGGCTACACCTTC.

The J gene is TRBJ2-6, the V gene TRBV30; 11 bases line up with TRBD1. The CDR3 contains 18 residues. V dropped 2 bases and J dropped 0; count of bases not matched to a gene: 6. CDR1 and CDR2 from the germline V gene are GTSNPN and SVGIG (reference sequence). The CDR3 loop reads CAWSRDRGLFSGANVLTF. Here the CDR3 DNA reads TGTGCCTGGAGTAGGGACAGGGGGTTATTCTCTGGGGCCAACGTCCTGACTTTC.

The V call is TRBV5-1, the J call TRBJ2-4; 10 positions match TRBD1. The CDR3 contains 13 residues. In germline, CDR1 is SGHRS, CDR2 YFSETQ. V lost 3 bases, J lost 8 bases, and 2 bases stayed unmatched. The CDR3, as DNA: TGCGCCAGCAGCTGGACAGGGGGGGACATTCAGTACTTC. Translating it yields CASSWTGGDIQYF.

This chain connects TRBV11-3 to TRBJ1-1; unclear D gene. The length of the CDR3 is 13 residues. Germline V CDR1 and CDR2: SGHNT, YENEEA. V dropped 1 base and J dropped 3 bases, with 6 bases sitting between them. CDR3: CASSLVLYTEAFF. As DNA, the CDR3 is TGTGCCAGCAGCTTAGTCCTCTACACTGAAGCTTTCTTT.